The T cell receptor beta chain under discussion was sequenced for a study of T cells in Graves' hyperthyroidism and ophthalmopathy. This clonotype was detected many times. The antigen is undetermined. With 6 bases clipped from V and 9 bases from J, the junction kept 19 bases outside the gene matches. CDR3 size: 18 residues. From RNA transcripts, TCR beta CDR3 regions were amplified. In the first-round RT-PCR of the TCR CDR3, the HTBI primer set was used. TCRdb called the multiplex PCR reads again in MiXCR, with one record for every CDR3 protein. The data hold approximately 640,000 distinct CDR3 sequences, with 15% to 20% observed a single time. Study findings and constraints: Using 13 V-J features, a model discriminated ophthalmopathy from stable hyperthyroidism.

Each patient was aged 18 to 65 and had newly diagnosed hyperthyroidism of under 2 months' duration. Patients were excluded because of uncontrolled infection, other autoimmune disease, pregnancy or lactation. This clonotype was sampled from a man aged 45 to 65 with Graves' hyperthyroidism. The chain uses TRBV12-3 or TRBV12-4 and TRBJ2-1; 11 bases align to TRBD2. The sample consisted of blood. The CDR3 nucleotides read TGTGCCAGCAGCCCCACCACTAGCGGGAGTATTTTAGGGAGTGAGCAGTTCTTC. Protein sequence: CASSPTTSGSILGSEQFF.